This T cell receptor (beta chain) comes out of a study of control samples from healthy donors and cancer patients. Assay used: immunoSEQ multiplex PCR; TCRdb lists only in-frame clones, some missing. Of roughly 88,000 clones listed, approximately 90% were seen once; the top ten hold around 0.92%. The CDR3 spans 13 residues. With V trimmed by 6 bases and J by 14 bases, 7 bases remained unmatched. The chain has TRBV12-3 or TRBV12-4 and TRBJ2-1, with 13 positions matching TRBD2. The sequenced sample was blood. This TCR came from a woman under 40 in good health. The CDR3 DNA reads TGTGCCAGCAGAACCTGGACTAGCGGGAGTGAGTTCTTC. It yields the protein CASRTWTSGSEFF.